This is a list of T cell receptor beta chains from one sample in a study of response to subunit inactivated influenza vaccine. TCRdb re-derived calls from the RT-PCR reads in MiXCR, one entry per CDR3 protein. The table lists more than 500,000 distinct CDR3 sequences, around 10% of them singletons. These data were also filed under a second study, of T cells expressing NK-cell markers.

This material consisted of PBMCs from blood, taken on the day of vaccination. These receptors were taken from a man between 45 and 60 years old who received an inactivated influenza vaccine. Both conserved end residues are part of each CDR3. Fields, in order: V gene, D gene, J gene, clone size, CDR3 protein, CDR3 DNA. The D gene is left open where the match is weak. Expanded clones get a size class; other rows say once, few or many, or leave the size out.

v_gene: TRBV20-1; d_gene: NA; j_gene: TRBJ2-6; abundance: many; CDR3aa: CSASIGTNSGANVLTF; CDR3nt: TGCAGTGCTTCGATCGGTACCAACTCTGGGGCCAACGTCCTGACTTTC
v_gene: TRBV20-1; d_gene: NA; j_gene: TRBJ1-6; abundance: NA; CDR3aa: CSARGGTTSPLHF; CDR3nt: TGCAGTGCTAGAGGAGGGACAACGTCACCCCTCCACTTT
v_gene: TRBV20-1; d_gene: NA; j_gene: TRBJ2-3; abundance: few; CDR3aa: CSAPPEGWAQYF; CDR3nt: TGCAGTGCCCCCCCTGAAGGGTGGGCGCAGTATTTT
v_gene: TRBV4-1; d_gene: TRBD1; j_gene: TRBJ2-1; abundance: few; CDR3aa: CASSQGQGRYNEQFF; CDR3nt: TGCGCCAGCAGCCAGGGACAGGGGCGCTACAATGAGCAGTTCTTC
v_gene: TRBV7-9; d_gene: NA; j_gene: TRBJ1-1; abundance: NA; CDR3aa: CASSFRGEGTEAFF; CDR3nt: TGTGCCAGCAGCTTTAGGGGGGAAGGCACTGAAGCTTTCTTT
v_gene: TRBV11-2; d_gene: TRBD2; j_gene: TRBJ2-7; abundance: many; CDR3aa: CASSLEATSGPYEQYF; CDR3nt: TGTGCCAGCAGCTTAGAGGCGACTAGCGGGCCTTACGAGCAGTACTTC
v_gene: TRBV12-3/TRBV12-4; d_gene: NA; j_gene: TRBJ1-1; abundance: NA; CDR3aa: CASRLAGAGTEAFF; CDR3nt: TGTGCCAGCAGATTAGCGGGGGCGGGCACTGAAGCTTTCTTT
v_gene: TRBV7-6; d_gene: NA; j_gene: TRBJ2-7; abundance: few; CDR3aa: CASSLDAGSPWGQYF; CDR3nt: TGTGCCAGCAGCTTAGATGCAGGATCACCTTGGGGGCAGTACTTC
v_gene: TRBV5-6; d_gene: NA; j_gene: TRBJ2-1; abundance: many; CDR3aa: CASSWGSRKNYDYNEQFF; CDR3nt: TGTGCCAGCAGCTGGGGGTCGCGGAAGAACTATGACTACAATGAGCAGTTCTTC
v_gene: TRBV6-2/TRBV6-3; d_gene: NA; j_gene: TRBJ2-7; abundance: few; CDR3aa: CASSYSLTATTYEQYF; CDR3nt: TGTGCCAGCAGTTACTCCCTGACAGCCACGACCTACGAGCAGTACTTC
v_gene: TRBV11-2; d_gene: NA; j_gene: TRBJ1-1; abundance: few; CDR3aa: CASSSGGTAAFF; CDR3nt: TGTGCCAGCAGCTCGGGGGGAACAGCAGCTTTCTTT
v_gene: TRBV27; d_gene: TRBD1; j_gene: TRBJ2-1; abundance: many; CDR3aa: CATSPGTGAYNEQFF; CDR3nt: TGTGCCACCTCCCCCGGGACAGGGGCCTACAATGAGCAGTTCTTC
v_gene: TRBV20-1; d_gene: NA; j_gene: TRBJ2-5; abundance: NA; CDR3aa: CSAPAGGQETKYF; CDR3nt: TGCAGTGCTCCAGCCGGAGGCCAAGAGACCAAGTACTTC
v_gene: TRBV12-3/TRBV12-4; d_gene: TRBD2; j_gene: TRBJ2-7; abundance: NA; CDR3aa: CASRLAGVSSYEQYF; CDR3nt: TGTGCCAGCAGACTAGCGGGAGTGAGCTCCTACGAGCAGTACTTC
v_gene: TRBV24-1; d_gene: NA; j_gene: TRBJ2-2; abundance: few; CDR3aa: CATSDLRGGNTGELFF; CDR3nt: TGTGCCACCAGTGATTTGAGGGGGGGGAATACCGGGGAGCTGTTTTTT
v_gene: TRBV5-1; d_gene: NA; j_gene: TRBJ2-2; abundance: few; CDR3aa: CASSFRGRSGGNTGELFF; CDR3nt: TGCGCCAGCAGCTTTCGGGGAAGATCGGGCGGGAACACCGGGGAGCTGTTTTTT
v_gene: TRBV12-3/TRBV12-4; d_gene: NA; j_gene: TRBJ1-1; abundance: many; CDR3aa: CASSWGTEAFF; CDR3nt: TGTGCCAGCAGTTGGGGGACTGAAGCTTTCTTT
v_gene: TRBV14; d_gene: NA; j_gene: TRBJ2-1; abundance: many; CDR3aa: CASSQAAGSSYNEQFF; CDR3nt: TGTGCCAGCAGCCAAGCAGCAGGGAGCTCCTACAATGAGCAGTTCTTC
v_gene: TRBV12-3/TRBV12-4; d_gene: TRBD1; j_gene: TRBJ1-4; abundance: NA; CDR3aa: CASRETGLGEKLFF; CDR3nt: TGTGCCAGCAGGGAGACAGGGCTTGGAGAAAAACTGTTTTTT
v_gene: TRBV27; d_gene: NA; j_gene: TRBJ2-5; abundance: NA; CDR3aa: CASSWGPQRETQYF; CDR3nt: TGTGCCAGCAGTTGGGGACCGCAAAGGGAGACCCAGTACTTC